This is a list of T cell receptor beta chains from one sample in a study of blood T cell repertoires in COVID-19. Sequencing was performed with immunoSEQ multiplex PCR; in TCRdb, only in-frame clones are kept and a portion is missing. The sample includes roughly 150,000 clones, 80% to 90% seen only once; the top ten take roughly 2%. Sequencing input: peripheral blood. The receptors originated from a woman of 80 years or more with acute or convalescent COVID-19. Each CDR3 is given with its conserved first and last residue. The D gene is left open where the match is weak. A row's size may be missing; if present it is once, few, many or a size class.

J gene | clone size | V gene | D gene | CDR3 DNA | CDR3 protein
TRBJ1-2 | few | TRBV15 | TRBD1 | TGTGCCACCAGCACCGGGACAGGGTATGGCTACACCTTC | CATSTGTGYGYTF
TRBJ2-7 | - | TRBV5-4 | - | TGTGCCAGCAGCTTGGGGGTAGGGGAATTCTACGAGCAGTACTTC | CASSLGVGEFYEQYF
TRBJ2-3 | - | TRBV30 | TRBD2 | TGTGCCTGGAGTCCCCTAGCGGGGCGCACAGATACGCAGTATTTT | CAWSPLAGRTDTQYF
TRBJ1-1 | - | TRBV4-2 | - | TGTGCCAGCAGCCCCCCCTACAGGGACATGAACACTGAAGCTTTCTTT | CASSPPYRDMNTEAFF
TRBJ1-1 | once | TRBV6-5 | - | TGTGCCAGCAGTTACGGGGGCCTTAGGAACACTGAAGCTTTCTTT | CASSYGGLRNTEAFF
TRBJ2-1 | - | TRBV5-4 | TRBD2 | TGTGCCAGCAGCTTGTCGGGAGGGCCGGGTTACAATGAGCAGTTCTTC | CASSLSGGPGYNEQFF
TRBJ1-1 | - | TRBV29-1 | TRBD1 | TGCAGCGCCTCACAGGGGGCGGCTCTCGAAGCTTTCTTT | CSASQGAALEAFF
TRBJ2-5 | - | TRBV3-1/TRBV3-2 | TRBD2 | TGTGCCAGCAGCCCAATAGCGGGAGCTCCACAAGAGACCCAGTACTTC | CASSPIAGAPQETQYF
TRBJ1-1 | - | TRBV6-5 | - | TGTGCCAGCAGCCTTCGAGGACAGAACACTGAAGCTTTCTTT | CASSLRGQNTEAFF
TRBJ2-7 | few | TRBV21-1 | - | TGTGCCAGCACCCCCATATTAGCTCAGACAGGGAAGGTAGTAGGGGGCGAGCAGTACTTC | CASTPILAQTGKVVGGEQYF
TRBJ2-2 | - | TRBV19 | TRBD1 | TGTGCCAGTAGTCCAATTGACAGGGTACCCGGGGAGCTGTTTTTT | CASSPIDRVPGELFF
TRBJ1-4 | - | TRBV7-9 | - | TGTGCCAGCAGCTTAGCAGGAGTTAATGAAAAACTGTTTTTT | CASSLAGVNEKLFF
TRBJ1-2 | - | TRBV9 | - | TGTGCCAGCAGCGTAGTTTCGGGGGCTAACTATGGCTACACCTTC | CASSVVSGANYGYTF
TRBJ2-7 | - | TRBV7-2 | TRBD1 | TGTGCCAGCAGCATAAGTGGGGACAGAGCCTACGAGCAGTACTTC | CASSISGDRAYEQYF
TRBJ1-4 | - | TRBV7-9 | TRBD1 | TGTGCCAGCAGCCCTACAGGGGTAGATGAAAAACTGTTTTTT | CASSPTGVDEKLFF
TRBJ1-6 | - | TRBV3-1/TRBV3-2 | - | TGTGCCAGCAGCCAAGATCGAGGGCGTTCGTTCCCCCTCCACTTT | CASSQDRGRSFPLHF
TRBJ1-3 | - | TRBV2 | TRBD1 | TGTGCCAGCAGACCGGACAGGGCCTCTGGAAACACCATATATTTT | CASRPDRASGNTIYF
TRBJ1-6 | - | TRBV9 | - | TGTGCCAGCAGCCTGGACACTGGACGGTCACCCCTCCACTTT | CASSLDTGRSPLHF
TRBJ2-1 | - | TRBV6-2/TRBV6-3 | - | TGTGCCAGCAGTTACGTACCCTCAAACAGGTTCTTC | CASSYVPSNRFF
TRBJ1-1 | - | TRBV11-2 | - | TGTGCCAGCAGCGGAGGACCGAACACTGAAGCTTTCTTT | CASSGGPNTEAFF
TRBJ1-2 | - | TRBV5-1 | - | TGCGCCAGCAGCTTAGGCAGGGACTATGGCTACACCTTC | CASSLGRDYGYTF
TRBJ2-7 | - | TRBV30 | - | TGTGCCTGGAGTCTTGAGTCCTACGAGCAGTACTTC | CAWSLESYEQYF
TRBJ1-5 | - | TRBV19 | - | TGTGCCAGTAGTATGGATGGGAGAGATCAGCCCCAGCATTTT | CASSMDGRDQPQHF
TRBJ2-2 | - | TRBV7-9 | TRBD1 | TGTGCCAGCAGCCGCGGGACAGGGGGAACCGGGGAGCTGTTTTTT | CASSRGTGGTGELFF
TRBJ2-1 | once | TRBV2 | - | TGTGCCAGCAGTGTTTTAGAGTATGAGCAGTTCTTC | CASSVLEYEQFF
TRBJ1-2 | - | TRBV5-4 | TRBD1 | TGTGCCAGCAGCTCTTGGACAGGCCGCTATGGCTACACCTTC | CASSSWTGRYGYTF
TRBJ2-7 | - | TRBV3-1/TRBV3-2 | - | TGTGCCAGCAGCCAAGTTGGCATCTACGAGCAGTACTTC | CASSQVGIYEQYF
TRBJ2-3 | - | TRBV3-1/TRBV3-2 | - | TGTGCCAGCAGCCAAATAACTCGCACAGATACGCAGTATTTT | CASSQITRTDTQYF
TRBJ2-5 | - | TRBV15 | TRBD1 | TGTGCCACCAGCAGACGGACAGGGGAGAGTGAGACCCAGTACTTC | CATSRRTGESETQYF
TRBJ1-1 | - | TRBV7-2 | - | TGTGCCAGCAGCTTAGGGGGCTTTGACACTGAAGCTTTCTTT | CASSLGGFDTEAFF
TRBJ1-2 | once | TRBV12-3/TRBV12-4 | TRBD1 | TGTGCCAGCAGTAGCGAGGGGGCATATGGCTACACCTTC | CASSSEGAYGYTF
TRBJ2-7 | few | TRBV4-2 | - | TGTGCCAGCAGCCTCCAGGGATACGAGCAGTACTTC | CASSLQGYEQYF
TRBJ2-7 | once | TRBV7-2 | - | TGTGCCAGCAGCCTAGGGGGAGCCCCAAACCCCGGTAGCGAGCAGTACTTC | CASSLGGAPNPGSEQYF
TRBJ1-5 | few | TRBV7-2 | - | TGTGCCAGCAGCTTCGCGTCTAACTTAAATCAGCCCCAGCATTTT | CASSFASNLNQPQHF
TRBJ2-1 | - | TRBV9 | TRBD2 | TGTGCCAGTAGCGTAGTACTAGCGGGGTCCTACAATGAGCAGTTCTTC | CASSVVLAGSYNEQFF
TRBJ1-6 | - | TRBV5-6 | - | TGTGCCAGCAGTTACAGTGCCTTTAGCTCCTATAATTCACCCCTCCACTTT | CASSYSAFSSYNSPLHF
TRBJ2-1 | - | TRBV6-5 | TRBD1 | TGTGCCAGCAGAGACAGGGGGTTCGCCTACAATGAGCAGTTCTTC | CASRDRGFAYNEQFF
TRBJ2-7 | - | TRBV28 | TRBD1 | TGTGCCAGCAGCAACTTCGGACAGGCCTACGAGCAGTACTTC | CASSNFGQAYEQYF
TRBJ2-3 | - | TRBV9 | TRBD2 | TGTGCCAGCAGCGTAGCTAGCGGGGGGGACTTAGATACGCAGTATTTT | CASSVASGGDLDTQYF
TRBJ2-3 | few | TRBV6-6 | - | TGTGCCAGCAGCAAGGGGGTTGGTACCACAGATACGCAGTATTTT | CASSKGVGTTDTQYF
TRBJ1-2 | - | TRBV7-2 | TRBD1 | TGTGCCAGCAGTTATAGACAGGGGGCCTTCTATGGCTACACCTTC | CASSYRQGAFYGYTF
TRBJ2-3 | - | TRBV29-1 | - | TGCAGCGTTGGTCCCGCAGATACGCAGTATTTT | CSVGPADTQYF